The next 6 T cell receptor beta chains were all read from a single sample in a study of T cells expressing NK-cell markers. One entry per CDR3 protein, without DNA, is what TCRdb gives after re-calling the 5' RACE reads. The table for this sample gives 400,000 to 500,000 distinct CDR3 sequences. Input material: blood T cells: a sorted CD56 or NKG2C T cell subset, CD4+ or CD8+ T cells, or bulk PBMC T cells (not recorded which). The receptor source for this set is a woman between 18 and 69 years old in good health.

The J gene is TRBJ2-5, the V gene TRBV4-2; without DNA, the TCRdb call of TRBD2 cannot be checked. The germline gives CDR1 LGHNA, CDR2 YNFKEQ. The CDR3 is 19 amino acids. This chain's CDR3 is CASSPLPTSGGVVIETQYF.

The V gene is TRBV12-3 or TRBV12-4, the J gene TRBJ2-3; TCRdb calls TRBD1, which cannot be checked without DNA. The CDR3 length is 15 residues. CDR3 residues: CASRTGSGSTDTQYF.

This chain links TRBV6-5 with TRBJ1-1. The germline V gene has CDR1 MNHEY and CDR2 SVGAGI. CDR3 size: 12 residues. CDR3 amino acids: CASSPWGTEAFF.

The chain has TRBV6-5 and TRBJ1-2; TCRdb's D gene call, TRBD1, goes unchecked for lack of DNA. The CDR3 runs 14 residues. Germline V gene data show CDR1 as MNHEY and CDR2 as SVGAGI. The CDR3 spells CASSSSTGYYGYTF.

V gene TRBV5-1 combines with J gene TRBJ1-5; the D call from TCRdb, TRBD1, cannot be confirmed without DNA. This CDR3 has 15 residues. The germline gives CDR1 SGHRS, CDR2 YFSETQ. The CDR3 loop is CASSLFGQGDQPQHF.

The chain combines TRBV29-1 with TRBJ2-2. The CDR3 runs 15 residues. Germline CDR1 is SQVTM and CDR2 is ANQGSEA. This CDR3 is CSVEDRATPTGELFF.